This T cell receptor beta chain was obtained from a study of shared T cell receptors in the human thymus (dated by TCRdb to 2020 to 2022). For the study in its entirety: The study investigated the way shared, self-reactive T-cell receptor alpha chains are produced in the human thymus.

The method behind the library was the immunoSEQ multiplex PCR assay. Held by TCRdb, this immuneACCESS table contains in-frame sequences only and omits some clones. Under half of the omission traces to an unresolved V gene where checked; the cause of the rest is unknown. The sample yields 700,000 to 750,000 clones; 75% to 90% were counted once. Jointly, the top ten make up more than 0.008% of the sample. As to this clone: Its antigen is unknown. One base away there is no much larger clone; base qualities are not given.

Ends trimmed: V by 4 bases, J by 6 bases; bases unmatched to a gene: 5. For CDR1 and CDR2, the germline V gene lists LGHNA and YNFKEQ. From the cysteine through the phenylalanine, the CDR3 covers 15 amino acids. CDR3 DNA is the only sequence kept; it has 45 bases, read in frame from the first base. These records were also assigned to another study, of human thymus T cells. The other study reports the following: The donors were immunologically healthy infants in Finland who had open corrective cardiac surgery for congenital heart defects. Thymus tissue was obtained as surgical resects removed during corrective cardiac surgery. Usage of V and J gene segments appeared to be biased in both the thymic and the peripheral blood repertoires. The related research reported highly overlapping thymic TCR repertoires among unrelated individuals. The study described the TCR alpha and beta repertoires in roughly 8 infant thymus samples and a few matching peripheral blood samples. The cohort included six male and a couple of female infants, with donor ages spanning 7 to 244 days. Thymocytes were released mechanically from tissue and stored at -70 °C as pellets of 10-30 million cells. Genomic DNA was extracted from frozen cell pellets with a QIAsymphony instrument. The immunoSEQ multiplex PCR assay was used to amplify the TCRB and TCRAD loci from a standardized quantity of quality-controlled genomic DNA. The V(D)J region was spanned by amplicons of a length sufficient to cover the CDR3 and to identify V and J genes. The amplicons were sequenced on an Illumina platform via the commercial immunoSEQ service. Primer bias and sequencing errors were corrected using previously described methods, and TCRAD and TCRB definitions followed the IMGT database. The repertoires were analysed using immunoSEQ Analyzer 3.0 and VDJTools for basic statistics, V/J segment usage, diversity estimates, rarefaction and pairwise overlap. Diversity was estimated using the Chao1, ChaoE, Efron-Thisted, Shannon and inverse Simpson indices, and was also estimated on datasets down-sampled to the size of the smallest sample. Repertoire overlap used strict matching of CDR3 nucleotide sequence, V gene and J gene, with Jaccard-based multidimensional scaling clustering. On average, thymus samples yielded around 800,000 unique TCRB clonotypes, whereas blood samples yielded roughly 80,000.

This TCR derives from a girl in the first two years of life with a congenital heart defect. Donor details come from another sample of the same person, matched by shared clones. The sample comprised thymocytes. This chain joins TRBV4-2 to TRBJ1-4; 10 middle bases align to TRBD1. This receptor has the CDR3 CASSPTGTGDEKLFF. The DNA sequence is TGTGCCAGCAGCCCCACCGGGACAGGGGATGAAAAACTGTTTTTT.